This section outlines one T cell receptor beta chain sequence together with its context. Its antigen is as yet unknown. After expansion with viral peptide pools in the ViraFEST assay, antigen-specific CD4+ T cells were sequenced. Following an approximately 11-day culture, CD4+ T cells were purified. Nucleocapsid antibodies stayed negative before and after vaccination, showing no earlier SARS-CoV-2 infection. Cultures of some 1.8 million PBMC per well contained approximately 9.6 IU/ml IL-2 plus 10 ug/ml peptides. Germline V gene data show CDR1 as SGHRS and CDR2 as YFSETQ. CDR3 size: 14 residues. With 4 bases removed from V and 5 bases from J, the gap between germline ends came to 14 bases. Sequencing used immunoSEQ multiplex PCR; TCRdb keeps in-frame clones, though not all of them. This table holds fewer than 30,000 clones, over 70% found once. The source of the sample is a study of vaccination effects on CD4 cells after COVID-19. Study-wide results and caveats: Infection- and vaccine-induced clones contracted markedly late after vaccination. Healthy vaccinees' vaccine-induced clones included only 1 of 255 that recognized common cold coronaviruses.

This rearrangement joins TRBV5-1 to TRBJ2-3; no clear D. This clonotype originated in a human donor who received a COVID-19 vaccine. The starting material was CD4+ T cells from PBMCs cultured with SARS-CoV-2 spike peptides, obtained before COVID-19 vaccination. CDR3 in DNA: TGCGCCAGCAGCCCCCCCCCGAACCAAGATACGCAGTATTTT. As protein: CASSPPPNQDTQYF.